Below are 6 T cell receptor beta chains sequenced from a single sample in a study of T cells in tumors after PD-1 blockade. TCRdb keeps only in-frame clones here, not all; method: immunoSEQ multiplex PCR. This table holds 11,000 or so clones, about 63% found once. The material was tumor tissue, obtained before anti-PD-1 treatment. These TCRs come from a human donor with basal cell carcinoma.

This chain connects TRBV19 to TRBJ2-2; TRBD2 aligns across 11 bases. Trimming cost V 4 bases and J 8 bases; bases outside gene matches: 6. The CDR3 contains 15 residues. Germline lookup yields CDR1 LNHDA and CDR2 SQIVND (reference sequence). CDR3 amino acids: CASSKTSGIQGELFF. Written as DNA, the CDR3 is TGTGCCAGTAGTAAGACTAGCGGGATTCAGGGGGAGCTGTTTTTT.

The CDR3 loop is CASSLSGTLATSYNEQFF. The CDR3 DNA follows: TGCGCCAGCAGCTTGTCGGGCACTCTCGCTACCTCCTACAATGAGCAGTTCTTC. J is TRBJ2-1 and V is TRBV5-1; no clear D. The CDR3 consists of 18 residues. The germline V and J ends were trimmed by 1 base and 0 bases, with 17 bases remaining between them. CDR1 is SGHRS, CDR2 YFSETQ, per germline.

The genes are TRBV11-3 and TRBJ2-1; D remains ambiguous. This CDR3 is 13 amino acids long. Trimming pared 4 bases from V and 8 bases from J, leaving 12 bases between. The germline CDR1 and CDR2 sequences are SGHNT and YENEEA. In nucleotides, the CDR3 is TGTGCCAGCAGCTCTTCAGAGGTCCATGAGCAGTTCTTC. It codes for CASSSSEVHEQFF.

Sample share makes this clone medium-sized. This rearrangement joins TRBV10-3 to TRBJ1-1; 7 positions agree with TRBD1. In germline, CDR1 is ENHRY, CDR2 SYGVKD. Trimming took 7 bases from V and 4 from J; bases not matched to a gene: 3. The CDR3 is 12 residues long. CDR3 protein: CAIKAGGTEAFF. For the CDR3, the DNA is TGTGCCATCAAGGCAGGGGGCACTGAAGCTTTCTTT.

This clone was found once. CDR3 sequence reads: CASSIAGPQGWQYF. In nucleotides, the CDR3 is TGTGCCAGTAGTATAGCTGGGCCTCAGGGTTGGCAGTATTTT. The chain uses TRBV19 and TRBJ2-3, with a weak D call TRBD1 (5 bases). Germline assignment: CDR1 LNHDA and CDR2 SQIVND (reference sequence). This CDR3 contains 14 residues. V was pared by 1 base and J by 11 bases, with 16 bases between.

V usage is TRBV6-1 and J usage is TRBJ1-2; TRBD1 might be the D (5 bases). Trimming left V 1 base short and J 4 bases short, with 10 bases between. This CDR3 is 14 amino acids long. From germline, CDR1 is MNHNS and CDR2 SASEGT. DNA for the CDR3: TGTGCCAGCAGTGAAGAACCCAGGGCCTATGGCTACACCTTC. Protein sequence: CASSEEPRAYGYTF.